The rows below give T cell receptor beta chains drawn from one sample of a study of PD-L1 blockade in urothelial cancer. Some clones are missing from TCRdb's copy, which holds only in-frame ones; the method was immunoSEQ multiplex PCR. The repertoire includes 50,000 to 65,000 clones, about 86% of them detected once, and roughly 2.9% sits in the top ten. The source was PBMCs, collected around atezolizumab (anti-PD-L1) treatment. The source is a man between 45 and 60 years old with urothelial cancer. Both conserved end residues are part of each CDR3. The D gene is left open where the match is weak. Clone size, where shown, is once, few, many, or a class for clones that have expanded.

TRBJ2-3 TRBV28 once NA TGTGCCAGCAACGCGTGGGGTAGGGGAAGGACAGATACGCAGTATTTT CASNAWGRGRTDTQYF
TRBJ2-7 TRBV7-2 NA NA TGTGCCAGCAGCTTACGTCCAGGGGATTCTTACGAGCAGTACTTC CASSLRPGDSYEQYF
TRBJ2-1 TRBV27 NA NA TGTGCCAGCAGTTTTATTCTAAGCTCCTACAATGAGCAGTTCTTC CASSFILSSYNEQFF
TRBJ2-1 TRBV5-1 NA TRBD2 TGCGCCAGCCGAATAGCGGGTAGCTCCTACAATGAGCAGTTCTTC CASRIAGSSYNEQFF
TRBJ1-4 TRBV6-5 NA NA TGTGCCAGCAGTTATGGTCGCAGACAGCGAAATGAAAAACTGTTTTTT CASSYGRRQRNEKLFF
TRBJ2-1 TRBV4-1 few NA TGCGCCAGCAGCCAAACATTCGCGGTAGCCACTTACAATGAGCAGTTCTTC CASSQTFAVATYNEQFF
TRBJ1-4 TRBV9 NA NA TGTGCCAGCAGCGTTAGGGACTCCGAAAAACTGTTTTTT CASSVRDSEKLFF
TRBJ2-3 TRBV7-9 few NA TGTGCCAGCAGCTTAGTTGGGGCAAATACGCAGTATTTT CASSLVGANTQYF
TRBJ2-5 TRBV7-3 NA TRBD2 TGTGCCAGCAGCTTCACTAGCGGGTCGGGAACCCAGTACTTC CASSFTSGSGTQYF
TRBJ2-1 TRBV18 NA TRBD2 TGTGCCAGCTCACTCGGGACTAACGGCGGCAATGAGCAGTTCTTC CASSLGTNGGNEQFF
TRBJ1-2 TRBV28 once NA TGTGCCAGCAGTGGCTCTGGCAGGGCGAACTATGGCTACACCTTC CASSGSGRANYGYTF
TRBJ1-2 TRBV6-1 NA NA TGTGCCAGCAGTGAAAGTTACCACTATAACTCTAACTATGGCTACACCTTC CASSESYHYNSNYGYTF
TRBJ2-7 TRBV25-1 NA NA TGTGCCAGCAGTTGGTCAGCGCGGGGCTACGAGCAGTACTTC CASSWSARGYEQYF
TRBJ2-7 TRBV5-5 NA NA TGTGCCAGCAGCTTCGAGGGTACCTACGAGCAGTACTTC CASSFEGTYEQYF
TRBJ1-1 TRBV9 NA TRBD1 TGTGCCAGCAGCGTGGGGGTGGACAGGCTGAACACTGAAGCTTTCTTT CASSVGVDRLNTEAFF
TRBJ2-1 TRBV19 NA TRBD2 TGTGCCAGTAGCCGGACCGGGACTAGCGGGAGTAAGTCCTACAATGAGCAGTTCTTC CASSRTGTSGSKSYNEQFF
TRBJ1-1 TRBV30 NA NA TGTGCCTGGAGTTCCCCGGGACACCGGAACACTGAAGCTTTCTTT CAWSSPGHRNTEAFF
TRBJ1-6 TRBV2 NA TRBD1 TGTGCCAGCAGCCTACAGGGGGACAATTCACCCCTCCACTTT CASSLQGDNSPLHF
TRBJ2-5 TRBV27 NA NA TGTGCCAGCAGCCCAACAGGGTGGGAGGGGACCCAGTACTTC CASSPTGWEGTQYF
TRBJ1-2 TRBV5-1 NA NA TGCGCCAGCAGCTTGGGCCAGAACCCGAACTATGGCTACACCTTC CASSLGQNPNYGYTF
TRBJ2-1 TRBV15 NA TRBD2 TGTGCCACCAGCAGGCTGGGGGAGGGAGCCTACAATGAGCAGTTCTTC CATSRLGEGAYNEQFF
TRBJ2-6 TRBV30 NA TRBD1 TGTGCCTGCAGGTCCCGGGACAGGGGTTCTGGGGCCAACGTCCTGACTTTC CACRSRDRGSGANVLTF
TRBJ2-3 TRBV5-1 NA TRBD2 TGCGCCAGCAGCTTGGAGGGGCTAGCGGGAGCAGATACGCAGTATTTT CASSLEGLAGADTQYF
TRBJ2-5 TRBV7-9 NA TRBD1 TGTGCCAGCAGCTCGGGACAGGGGTTGGTCGAGACCCAGTACTTC CASSSGQGLVETQYF
TRBJ1-2 TRBV15 NA NA TGTGCCACCAGCAGAGATAGGGGGGGCTTCCGAGAAGACTACACCTTC CATSRDRGGFREDYTF
TRBJ2-3 TRBV6-1 NA TRBD2 TGTGCCTCAACAGCGGGGTACACAGATACGCAGTATTTT CASTAGYTDTQYF
TRBJ2-1 TRBV28 NA TRBD2 TGTGCCAGCAAAATAGCGGGAGTTGTAAATAAAAACTCCTACAATGAGCAGTTCTTC CASKIAGVVNKNSYNEQFF
TRBJ2-7 TRBV11-2 NA TRBD2 TGTGCCAGCAGCCCAGGGACTAGGGAGGATCCGTACTTC CASSPGTREDPYF
TRBJ1-1 TRBV5-4 once TRBD1 TGTGCCAGCTTACCAGCACCGGGACAGGGGAGCACTGAAGCTTTCTTT CASLPAPGQGSTEAFF
TRBJ2-7 TRBV5-6 NA NA TGTGCCAGCAGCTTGTCGGGCTACGAGCAGTACTTC CASSLSGYEQYF
TRBJ2-1 TRBV4-1 NA TRBD1 TGCGCCAGCAGCCAAAGTCAGCAGGGGGCGCTTGGGAATGAGCAGTTCTTC CASSQSQQGALGNEQFF
TRBJ2-7 TRBV6-5 NA NA TGTGCCAGCAGTCCCAAAGGCGGGTCCTACGAGCAGTACTTC CASSPKGGSYEQYF
TRBJ2-3 TRBV5-1 NA TRBD2 TGCGCCAGCAGGGAAGGGACTAGCGGGATGGGTACAGATACGCAGTATTTT CASREGTSGMGTDTQYF
TRBJ2-6 TRBV2 NA NA TGTGCCAGCACCGGGTTTGGGGCCAACGTCCTGACTTTC CASTGFGANVLTF
TRBJ2-1 TRBV30 NA NA TGTGCCTGGAGTAGAAGTGGGCTTTCCTCCTACAATGAGCAGTTCTTC CAWSRSGLSSYNEQFF
TRBJ2-7 TRBV18 NA NA TGTGCCAGCTCACCTCCGAGCTCCTACGAGCAGTACTTC CASSPPSSYEQYF
TRBJ2-7 TRBV11-3 NA NA TGTGCCAGCAGCCAACAGGGTGGGGAGCAGTACTTC CASSQQGGEQYF
TRBJ2-1 TRBV4-2 once TRBD2 TGTGCCAGCAGCACCCAGCGGGACCTTGACTATGAGCAGTTCTTC CASSTQRDLDYEQFF
TRBJ2-1 TRBV2 NA NA TGTGCCAGCAGCAACGACCCGAGGCTGTTCTTC CASSNDPRLFF
TRBJ2-7 TRBV5-1 NA TRBD2 TGCGCCAGCAGCAACCGACTAGCGGGAATCTACGAGCAGTACTTC CASSNRLAGIYEQYF
TRBJ1-5 TRBV28 once NA TGTGCCAGCAGTTCTCGCCCCGACAGAATACGACATCAGCCCCAGCATTTT CASSSRPDRIRHQPQHF
TRBJ1-2 TRBV16 few NA TGTGCCAGCAGCCAATCGAGCGGGAGTGGCTACACCTTC CASSQSSGSGYTF
TRBJ2-3 TRBV7-9 NA NA TGTGCCAGCAGCCCTTCCACAGATACGCAGTATTTT CASSPSTDTQYF
TRBJ2-7 TRBV6-5 NA TRBD1 TGTGCCAGCAGTAAAGGGACAGGCGATTACGAGCAGTACTTC CASSKGTGDYEQYF
TRBJ2-1 TRBV4-2 NA NA TGTGCCAGCAGCCAAGATAGTGGAGGATCTGGGAATGAGCAGTTCTTC CASSQDSGGSGNEQFF
TRBJ1-6 TRBV28 NA NA TGTGCCAGCAGTTTCGGGGGAGGTTCACCCCTCCACTTT CASSFGGGSPLHF
TRBJ2-7 TRBV5-1 NA NA TGCGCCAGCAGCTTGGCGGGCGAGCAGTACTTC CASSLAGEQYF
TRBJ2-2 TRBV27 NA NA TGTGCCAGCAGTCCTGGGGCCATAACAGGTCTCGGGGAGCTGTTTTTT CASSPGAITGLGELFF
TRBJ1-1 TRBV27 NA TRBD1 TGTGCCAGCAGTTGTACGGGACAGGGGACGTGTGAAGCTTTCTTT CASSCTGQGTCEAFF
TRBJ1-3 TRBV9 NA NA TGTGCCAGCAGCGGGCCTAGGACACCGGGAAACACCATATATTTT CASSGPRTPGNTIYF